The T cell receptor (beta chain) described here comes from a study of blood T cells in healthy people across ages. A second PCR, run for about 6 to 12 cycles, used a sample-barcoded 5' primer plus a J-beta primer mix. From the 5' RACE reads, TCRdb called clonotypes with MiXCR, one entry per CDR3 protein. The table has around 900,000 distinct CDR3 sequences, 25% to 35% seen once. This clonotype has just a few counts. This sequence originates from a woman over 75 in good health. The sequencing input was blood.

CDR3 loop: CSARDGSSGGKETQYF. Written as DNA, the CDR3 is TGCAGTGCTAGAGATGGTTCTAGCGGGGGGAAAGAGACCCAGTACTTC. The chain joins TRBV20-1 to TRBJ2-5, with 11 bases fitting TRBD2. CDR1 is DFQATT, CDR2 SNEGSKA, per germline (reference sequence). With V trimmed by 0 bases and J by 3 bases, 6 bases remained unmatched. CDR3 length equals 16 residues.